This T cell receptor (beta chain) stems from a study of T cells after yellow fever vaccination. In the study overall: SMART-Seq v4 Ultra Low Input handled preparation of low-cell-number fractions. Study-wide points: Though it reached lower strength, the secondary response hit its peak faster, day 5 versus 15. One caveat is that FACS-sorted repertoires could contain abundant clonotypes contaminating from the bulk population.

In this sample, this clonotype turned up many times. Its matching antigen is unknown. TCRdb used MiXCR to reprocess the 5' RACE reads, holding one entry per CDR3 protein. The sample comprises some 110,000 distinct CDR3 sequences, around 6.7% of which are singletons, and over 2.5% rests with the top ten. The CDR3 sequence is 16 residues long. The junction had 5 bases not matched to a gene; V was cut back by 5 bases and J by 4 bases. The germline V gene has CDR1 SEHNR and CDR2 FQNEAQ (reference sequence). J is TRBJ2-1 and V is TRBV7-9; 13 nucleotides align to TRBD2. The source was CD4+ T cells sorted from PBMCs, collected approximately 40 days after the first yellow fever vaccination. The sequence was obtained from a man between 18 and 29 years old who received the YFV17D yellow fever vaccine. The CDR3 nucleotides are TGTGCCAGCAGCCAAAGACTAGCGGGGGGTTACAATGAGCAGTTCTTC. Translated, it gives CASSQRLAGGYNEQFF.